The rows below give T cell receptor beta chains drawn from one sample of a study of T-cell reconstitution after alpha-beta-depleted transplantation in children. TCRdb itself ran the PCR reads through MiXCR, one entry per CDR3 protein. Among some 300,000 distinct CDR3 sequences listed, 10% to 13% were seen once. This material consisted of PBMCs from the stem cell graft donor, taken from the stem cell graft. These receptors were collected from a human donor who donated a stem cell graft to a child with acute lymphoblastic leukemia. Both conserved end residues are part of each CDR3. A D gene is named only where the DNA matches it firmly. Clone size, where shown, is once, few, many, or a class for clones that have expanded.

j_call: TRBJ1-1; v_call: TRBV20-1; d_call: .; clone_size: .; cdr3_nt: TGCAGTGCGCTGAAGGTGGGGGGAGGCACTGAAGCTTTCTTT; cdr3_aa: CSALKVGGGTEAFF
j_call: TRBJ1-1; v_call: TRBV6-1; d_call: TRBD1; clone_size: many; cdr3_nt: TGTGCCAGCAGAGGACAGGGGCTGAACACTGAAGCTTTCTTT; cdr3_aa: CASRGQGLNTEAFF
j_call: TRBJ2-7; v_call: TRBV3-1; d_call: .; clone_size: .; cdr3_nt: TGTGCCAGCAGCCAAACTCGCCATTCCTACGAGCAGTACTTC; cdr3_aa: CASSQTRHSYEQYF
j_call: TRBJ2-1; v_call: TRBV5-1; d_call: TRBD2; clone_size: many; cdr3_nt: TGCGCCAGCAGCTCGGGCACTAGCGGCAATGAGCAGTTCTTC; cdr3_aa: CASSSGTSGNEQFF
j_call: TRBJ2-5; v_call: TRBV2; d_call: TRBD2; clone_size: .; cdr3_nt: TGTGCCAGCAGTGGTCTAGCGGAGAGGGGAGAGACCCAGTACTTC; cdr3_aa: CASSGLAERGETQYF
j_call: TRBJ2-1; v_call: TRBV12-3/TRBV12-4; d_call: .; clone_size: many; cdr3_nt: TGTGCCAGCAGTTCCATCTATGAGCAGTTCTTC; cdr3_aa: CASSSIYEQFF
j_call: TRBJ2-7; v_call: TRBV7-2; d_call: .; clone_size: few; cdr3_nt: TGTGCCAGCAGCTTAGTTGTCGTGGCTCGGGGCGAGCAGTACTTC; cdr3_aa: CASSLVVVARGEQYF
j_call: TRBJ1-5; v_call: TRBV19; d_call: .; clone_size: few; cdr3_nt: TGTGCCAGTAGCATCGTTGGGGGAGGCAATCAGCCCCAGCATTTT; cdr3_aa: CASSIVGGGNQPQHF
j_call: TRBJ2-1; v_call: TRBV20-1; d_call: TRBD2; clone_size: .; cdr3_nt: TGCAGTGCTAGCCAGGGACTAGGAGTCCCAGGTGAGCAGTTCTTC; cdr3_aa: CSASQGLGVPGEQFF
j_call: TRBJ2-7; v_call: TRBV19; d_call: TRBD1; clone_size: .; cdr3_nt: TGTGCCAGTATCCCCAATCGTGGGACAGGGGTATACGAGCAGTACTTC; cdr3_aa: CASIPNRGTGVYEQYF
j_call: TRBJ2-4; v_call: TRBV9; d_call: TRBD1; clone_size: few; cdr3_nt: TGTGCCAGCAGCGCGAAACTGGACAGGGCCGGTATTCAGTACTTC; cdr3_aa: CASSAKLDRAGIQYF
j_call: TRBJ2-3; v_call: TRBV11-1; d_call: TRBD1; clone_size: .; cdr3_nt: TGTGCCAGCAGCAGCGACAGGGGGCGCGAGGGGTCCACAGATACGCAGTATTTT; cdr3_aa: CASSSDRGREGSTDTQYF
j_call: TRBJ2-3; v_call: TRBV28; d_call: TRBD1; clone_size: few; cdr3_nt: TGTGCCAGCAGTTTACCGCTGGACAGGGGGGTTCCGACAGATACGCAGTATTTT; cdr3_aa: CASSLPLDRGVPTDTQYF
j_call: TRBJ2-2; v_call: TRBV7-8; d_call: .; clone_size: few; cdr3_nt: TGTGCCAGCAGCGCGTACAGGGTACTGCGGGAAGTAACCGGGGAGCTGTTTTTT; cdr3_aa: CASSAYRVLREVTGELFF
j_call: TRBJ2-5; v_call: TRBV20-1; d_call: .; clone_size: .; cdr3_nt: TGCAGGCCCCCGGAAGAGGGGGGGAGGGAGACCCAGTACTTC; cdr3_aa: CRPPEEGGRETQYF
j_call: TRBJ2-7; v_call: TRBV30; d_call: .; clone_size: .; cdr3_nt: TGTGCCTGGAGCGACCTTCCAACAGGGTGGTCCGAGCAGTACTTC; cdr3_aa: CAWSDLPTGWSEQYF
j_call: TRBJ2-7; v_call: TRBV20-1; d_call: .; clone_size: .; cdr3_nt: TGCAGTGCTAGAACCCAGGGCCGCTCCTACGAGCAGTACTTC; cdr3_aa: CSARTQGRSYEQYF
j_call: TRBJ2-3; v_call: TRBV7-2; d_call: .; clone_size: few; cdr3_nt: TGTGCCAGCAGCTTAGTAGGGTTCACAGATACGCAGTATTTT; cdr3_aa: CASSLVGFTDTQYF
j_call: TRBJ2-7; v_call: TRBV4-2; d_call: .; clone_size: .; cdr3_nt: TGTGCCAGCAGCCCCCGTCAAGAGGGGCAAACTTACGAGCAGTACTTC; cdr3_aa: CASSPRQEGQTYEQYF
j_call: TRBJ2-1; v_call: TRBV5-1; d_call: .; clone_size: few; cdr3_nt: TGCGCCAGCAGCTTGGCCAGGGGTCTAGCCGTCAATGAGCAGTTCTTC; cdr3_aa: CASSLARGLAVNEQFF
j_call: TRBJ2-3; v_call: TRBV4-3; d_call: .; clone_size: .; cdr3_nt: TGCGCCAGCAGCCAATCGATGGTACCCACAGATACGCAGTATTTT; cdr3_aa: CASSQSMVPTDTQYF
j_call: TRBJ1-1; v_call: TRBV11-2; d_call: .; clone_size: .; cdr3_nt: TGTGCCAGCAGCTTAGTGATGGGGGTCGTGAACACTGAAGCTTTCTTT; cdr3_aa: CASSLVMGVVNTEAFF
j_call: TRBJ2-7; v_call: TRBV12-3/TRBV12-4; d_call: TRBD2; clone_size: .; cdr3_nt: TGTGCCAGCAGTGCGGGAGTCTTCCCTGCCTACGAGCAGTACTTC; cdr3_aa: CASSAGVFPAYEQYF
j_call: TRBJ2-1; v_call: TRBV7-2; d_call: .; clone_size: few; cdr3_nt: TGTGCCAGCAGCAAGTCGAGTTACAATGAGCAGTTCTTC; cdr3_aa: CASSKSSYNEQFF
j_call: TRBJ1-2; v_call: TRBV12-3/TRBV12-4; d_call: .; clone_size: .; cdr3_nt: TGTGCCAGCAGTTGGACCGGGCTTACCTATGGCTACACCTTC; cdr3_aa: CASSWTGLTYGYTF
j_call: TRBJ2-7; v_call: TRBV19; d_call: .; clone_size: few; cdr3_nt: TGTGCCAGTAGTATCTCCGACTCACTGGGGGCCTACGAGCAGTACTTC; cdr3_aa: CASSISDSLGAYEQYF
j_call: TRBJ2-5; v_call: TRBV15; d_call: .; clone_size: .; cdr3_nt: TGTGCCACCAGCAGAGTCCCCGGTGGGGCGGTGGAGACCCAGTACTTC; cdr3_aa: CATSRVPGGAVETQYF
j_call: TRBJ1-1; v_call: TRBV7-3; d_call: TRBD1; clone_size: .; cdr3_nt: TGTGCCAGCAGCTCCCCGGGACAGGGAATCGATGAAGCTTTCTTT; cdr3_aa: CASSSPGQGIDEAFF
j_call: TRBJ2-1; v_call: TRBV9; d_call: TRBD1; clone_size: few; cdr3_nt: TGTGCCAGCAGCGTAGGAGGACAGGGGAGCTACAATGAGCAGTTCTTC; cdr3_aa: CASSVGGQGSYNEQFF
j_call: TRBJ2-6; v_call: TRBV30; d_call: TRBD1; clone_size: few; cdr3_nt: TGTGCCTGGAGTGTTTTTGGCAGGGGGTCTGGGGCCAACGTCCTGACTTTC; cdr3_aa: CAWSVFGRGSGANVLTF
j_call: TRBJ2-1; v_call: TRBV7-9; d_call: TRBD2; clone_size: .; cdr3_nt: TGTGCCAGCAGCTTAAAGCGGGGGGTGTACAATGAGCAGTTCTTC; cdr3_aa: CASSLKRGVYNEQFF
j_call: TRBJ2-3; v_call: TRBV7-9; d_call: .; clone_size: .; cdr3_nt: TGTGCCAGCACCCCCCGGCAGAACACAGATACGCAGTATTTT; cdr3_aa: CASTPRQNTDTQYF
j_call: TRBJ2-2; v_call: TRBV28; d_call: .; clone_size: few; cdr3_nt: TGTGCCAGCAGTTTTGGGTGGGGACGTGCGGACACCGGGGAGCTGTTTTTT; cdr3_aa: CASSFGWGRADTGELFF
j_call: TRBJ2-7; v_call: TRBV12-3/TRBV12-4; d_call: TRBD1; clone_size: few; cdr3_nt: TGTGCCAGCAGTGTGACAGGGCGATCCTACGAGCAGTACTTC; cdr3_aa: CASSVTGRSYEQYF
j_call: TRBJ2-3; v_call: TRBV4-3; d_call: TRBD1; clone_size: few; cdr3_nt: TGCGCCAGCAGCCGGGACAGGGGCTGGTCCACAGATACGCAGTATTTT; cdr3_aa: CASSRDRGWSTDTQYF
j_call: TRBJ2-7; v_call: TRBV9; d_call: .; clone_size: many; cdr3_nt: TGTGCCAGCAGCCCCAGGGTAAGCCCCTACGAGCAGTACTTC; cdr3_aa: CASSPRVSPYEQYF
j_call: TRBJ1-2; v_call: TRBV20-1; d_call: .; clone_size: many; cdr3_nt: TGCAGTGCTGAAGGGTCCTATGGCTACACCTTC; cdr3_aa: CSAEGSYGYTF
j_call: TRBJ2-1; v_call: TRBV11-3; d_call: .; clone_size: few; cdr3_nt: TGTGCCAGCTCTGGAGGGCCCACCAGGGAGCAGTTCTTC; cdr3_aa: CASSGGPTREQFF
j_call: TRBJ2-3; v_call: TRBV7-6; d_call: TRBD2; clone_size: few; cdr3_nt: TGTGCCAGCAGCCGCCCCCTGGGCGGGAGGTCAACAGATACGCAGTATTTT; cdr3_aa: CASSRPLGGRSTDTQYF
j_call: TRBJ2-5; v_call: TRBV4-1; d_call: TRBD1; clone_size: many; cdr3_nt: TGCGCCAGCAGCCATGCGGACAGGGACGGGACCCAGTACTTC; cdr3_aa: CASSHADRDGTQYF
j_call: TRBJ2-3; v_call: TRBV28; d_call: .; clone_size: many; cdr3_nt: TGTGCCAGCTATTCCGGCACAGATACGCAGTATTTT; cdr3_aa: CASYSGTDTQYF
j_call: TRBJ2-7; v_call: TRBV30; d_call: .; clone_size: .; cdr3_nt: TGTGCCTGGAGTGTATACTACGAGCAGTACTTC; cdr3_aa: CAWSVYYEQYF
j_call: TRBJ2-3; v_call: TRBV19; d_call: .; clone_size: few; cdr3_nt: TGTGCCAGTATAAGTTTCGGCACAGATACGCAGTATTTT; cdr3_aa: CASISFGTDTQYF
j_call: TRBJ1-6; v_call: TRBV4-1; d_call: .; clone_size: few; cdr3_nt: TGCGCCAGCAGCCAGAAGGGGGATCAGGGTTATAATTCACCCCTCCACTTT; cdr3_aa: CASSQKGDQGYNSPLHF
j_call: TRBJ2-7; v_call: TRBV10-3; d_call: .; clone_size: few; cdr3_nt: TGTGCCATCAGTGCCCCGGGAAGGGGAGTAGAGCAGTACTTC; cdr3_aa: CAISAPGRGVEQYF
j_call: TRBJ2-1; v_call: TRBV7-2; d_call: .; clone_size: .; cdr3_nt: TGTGCCAGCAGCTTAGAGCACGACAGCTACAATGAGCAGTTCTTC; cdr3_aa: CASSLEHDSYNEQFF
j_call: TRBJ2-5; v_call: TRBV7-9; d_call: TRBD1; clone_size: few; cdr3_nt: TGTGCCAGCAGCCAGCTGAGTGGACAGGGGAGAGAGACCCAGTACTTC; cdr3_aa: CASSQLSGQGRETQYF
j_call: TRBJ2-7; v_call: TRBV12-3/TRBV12-4; d_call: .; clone_size: .; cdr3_nt: TGTGCCAGCAGTTTCCACGGGGAGCAATACGAGCAGTACTTC; cdr3_aa: CASSFHGEQYEQYF
j_call: TRBJ1-1; v_call: TRBV29-1; d_call: .; clone_size: .; cdr3_nt: TGCAGCGTTGCAGGGGTAGGAACTGAAGCTTTCTTT; cdr3_aa: CSVAGVGTEAFF